What follows describes a single T cell receptor (beta chain). Its antigen has not been determined. Per-nucleotide qualities are absent, and no much larger clonotype sits a single base away. These data belong to a study of blood T cell repertoires in COVID-19 (dated by TCRdb to 2020 to 2022). Turning to the overall study: The collaborator samples originated in the United States, Italy and Spain and spanned the acute and convalescent phases of COVID-19. Where available, HLA class I and class II types were taken from metadata supplied by the sample provider and were not determined by assay-based typing. Samples came from the ongoing ImmuneRACE study (first 160 participants) plus 1,254 subjects from 6 global collaborators. The sample metadata nearly always contained a de-identified subject ID, COVID-19 status, age in years and sex. The material from the prospective study consisted of cDNA or gDNA derived from T cells, B-cell-depleted T cells, or PBMCs. A freely available public database, intended as a resource for researchers studying the immune response to SARS-CoV-2, is where the repertoires were released. The dataset comprised deeply sampled blood TCRbeta repertoires from subjects exposed to, actively infected with, or recovered from COVID-19.

Overall results and qualifications from the work: The amount of clinical and demographic metadata varied by source and participant and was provided uncurated.

Collaborating institutions collected whole blood in K2EDTA tubes following their own protocols. Collaborator samples were shipped for TCRbeta analysis as frozen whole blood, isolated PBMCs, or DNA extracted from either sample type. From the cysteine through the phenylalanine, the CDR3 covers 17 amino acids. The read is trimmed to its CDR3 DNA, 51 bases read in frame from base 1. Clipping removes 4 bases from V and 7 bases from J, with 13 as the unmatched junction base count. From the germline V gene, CDR1 is LGHNA and CDR2 is YSLEER. TCRbeta CDR3 regions were amplified from genomic DNA using the immunoSEQ Assay, a bias-controlled multiplex PCR. On the study's bioinformatics: The number of nucleated cells in each sample was estimated by amplification of reference gene primers within the assay. To quantify the absolute abundance of each unique TCRbeta CDR3 rearrangement, sequence reads were collapsed and filtered. For each sample, productive Simpson clonality was calculated as the square root of Simpson's diversity index across productive rearrangements. This immuneACCESS table, as held by TCRdb, lists in-frame sequences with V and J called but not all clones. Of the missing ones, under half trace to an unresolved V gene in checked studies; the others have no known cause. From that table come the V and J calls and clone size; the DNA was used to work out D and trimming. Counted in this sample were roughly 110,000 clones; about three quarters of them appeared once. The ten top clones hold roughly 4% of the sample.

Rearrangement joined TRBV4-3 to TRBJ1-2; TRBD1 agrees with 12 junctional bases. This receptor was taken from an older man with acute or convalescent COVID-19. The source material was peripheral blood. The CDR3 in this case is CASSRDSTGQGAGGYTF. The DNA sequence reads TGCGCCAGCAGCCGAGATAGCACGGGACAGGGGGCAGGTGGCTACACCTTC.